What follows are 26 T cell receptor beta chains derived from one specimen sequenced in a study of blood T cell repertoires in COVID-19. The repertoire was sequenced with immunoSEQ multiplex PCR; TCRdb's copy has only in-frame clones and lacks some. The sample has roughly 70,000 clones; around nine tenths are singletons. The sequencing input was peripheral blood. The receptors come from a man between 60 and 75 years old with acute or convalescent COVID-19.

This chain links TRBV6-2 or TRBV6-3 with TRBJ2-2; the D is unclear. The CDR3 length is 14 residues. Trimming stripped 4 bases from V and 6 bases from J, with 12 bases between. Germline CDR1 and CDR2: MNHEY and SVGEGT. Here the CDR3 DNA reads TGTGCCAGCAGTTTCTTGATCGGGTCCGGGGAGCTGTTTTTT. Its protein is CASSFLIGSGELFF.

The CDR3: CASSIRLTGGWSAKNIQYF. The CDR3 bases are TGTGCCAGTAGTATCCGGCTCACAGGGGGCTGGTCGGCCAAAAACATTCAGTACTTC. This chain joins TRBV19 and TRBJ2-4, with 9 nucleotides matching TRBD1. The CDR3 length is 19 residues. CDR1 is LNHDA, CDR2 SQIVND, per germline (reference sequence). The J segment lost 1 base and the V segment lost 3 bases, leaving 13 bases of the junction unmatched.

This sequence joins TRBV27 and TRBJ2-5; 7 positions agree with TRBD1. This CDR3 region has 15 residues. Germline V gene data show CDR1 as MNHEY and CDR2 as SMNVEV (reference sequence). Trimming at V came to 2 bases and at J to 1 base, leaving 4 bases not matched to a gene. The CDR3 sequence is CASSLPGQSQETQYF. CDR3 nucleotides: TGTGCCAGCAGTTTACCGGGACAGTCCCAAGAGACCCAGTACTTC.

The chain uses TRBV30 and TRBJ2-7; TRBD1 matches 7 bases. This CDR3 has 14 amino acids. CDR1 is GTSNPN and CDR2 is SVGIG in the germline V gene (reference sequence). V lost 1 base and J lost 0; bases outside the gene matches: 3. The CDR3 is CAWSEDRSSYEQYF. The CDR3 DNA sequence: TGTGCCTGGAGTGAGGACAGGAGCTCCTACGAGCAGTACTTC.

The V gene is TRBV6-5, the J gene TRBJ1-4; no clear D. Trimming shortened V by 2 bases and J by 8 bases, and 12 bases separated the two germline ends. Germline V gene sequence: CDR1 MNHEY, CDR2 SVGAGI. CDR3 length equals 14 residues. The CDR3 DNA reads TGTGCCAGCAGTTACCAGGTGGCCCCCGAAAAACTGTTTTTT. Its protein is CASSYQVAPEKLFF.

The rearrangement uses TRBV10-3 and TRBJ1-2; tentatively, D is TRBD1 (5 bases). Germline-derived CDR1 and CDR2 are ENHRY and SYGVKD. The V and J ends lost 1 base and 2 bases respectively, with 17 bases between them. This CDR3 is 17 amino acids long. The CDR3 DNA reads TGTGCCATCAGTGAGTTTGGGGGGGAGGAGATCAACTATGGCTACACCTTC. Its translation is CAISEFGGEEINYGYTF.

The gene calls are TRBV7-9 and TRBJ1-6, with 7 bases that match TRBD1. CDR1 and CDR2 (germline): SEHNR, FQNEAQ (reference sequence). CDR3 length: 17 amino acids. V gave up 2 bases and J gave up 5 bases; unmatched junction bases: 9. The CDR3 region is CASSLSSAGTDNSPLHF. DNA for the CDR3: TGTGCCAGCAGCTTATCCAGCGCCGGGACAGATAATTCACCCCTCCACTTT.

The chain uses TRBV24-1 and TRBJ1-2; D might be TRBD1 (5 bases). From germline, CDR1 is KGHDR and CDR2 SFDVKD. This CDR3 contains 14 residues. V was trimmed by 0 bases and J by 5 bases, leaving 9 bases between them. As DNA, the CDR3 is TGTGCCACCAGTGATTTGACCAGGGATTATGGCTACACCTTC. Protein product: CATSDLTRDYGYTF.

The chain couples TRBV3-1 (or the pseudogene TRBV3-2) to TRBJ1-5, with D maybe TRBD1 (5 bases). The V gene lost 3 bases and the J gene lost 5 bases, with 8 bases spanning the gap. This CDR3 comprises 13 residues. CDR1 is LGHDT, CDR2 YNNKEL, per germline (reference sequence). The CDR3 coding sequence is TGTGCCAGCAGCCAGGGGCGGTATCAGCCCCAGCATTTT. Its translation: CASSQGRYQPQHF.

The chain is built from TRBV10-3 and TRBJ2-1, with 8 bases fitting TRBD1. The CDR3 contains 14 residues. Germline values: CDR1 ENHRY, CDR2 SYGVKD. The J segment lost 11 bases and the V segment lost 0 bases, leaving 6 bases of the junction unmatched. CDR3 loop: CAISESTTGDKQFF. CDR3 DNA sequence: TGTGCCATCAGTGAGTCGACGACAGGGGATAAGCAGTTCTTC.

This clone appeared once. The J gene is TRBJ1-1, the V gene TRBV7-9; perhaps TRBD1 as D (6 bases). The CDR3 is made up of 15 amino acids. Germline V gives CDR1 SEHNR, CDR2 FQNEAQ (reference sequence). V was cut by 2 bases and J by 1 base, with 11 bases left in between. The CDR3 DNA is TGTGCCAGCAGCTTAATTGGGGGCTGGAACACTGAAGCTTTCTTT. Its protein product is CASSLIGGWNTEAFF.

In this sample, this clone turned up once. The J gene is TRBJ1-1, the V gene TRBV5-1; no reliable D call. The length of the CDR3 is 14 residues. V was pared by 3 bases and J by 3 bases, with 12 bases between. Per the germline V gene, CDR1 is SGHRS and CDR2 is YFSETQ. The CDR3 loop reads CASSSGIGDTEAFF. CDR3 coding DNA: TGCGCCAGCAGCTCGGGAATCGGGGACACTGAAGCTTTCTTT. Using reference TRBV5-1 and TRBJ1-1 for the parts outside the CDR3, the full variable domain is KAGVTQTPRYLIKTRGQQVTLSCSPISGHRSVSWYQQTPGQGLQFLFEYFSETQRNKGNFPGRFSGRQFSNSRSEMNVSTLELGDSALYLCASSSGIGDTEAFFGQGTRLTVV.

The CDR3 loop reads CASSLTGGDGQFF. The CDR3, as DNA: TGTGCCAGCAGCTTGACGGGAGGCGACGGGCAGTTCTTC. The chain uses TRBV5-6 and TRBJ2-1; 7 bases match TRBD2. Germline V gene lookup returns CDR1 SGHDT and CDR2 YYEEEE. This CDR3 region has 13 residues. V lost 1 base and J lost 12; bases outside the gene matches: 7.

The chain joins TRBV29-1 to TRBJ1-4; tentatively, D is TRBD1 (5 bases). CDR1 is SQVTM, CDR2 ANQGSEA, per germline. This CDR3 comprises 12 residues. Trimming took 8 bases from V and 3 from J, leaving 10 bases between them. CDR3 sequence: CSTKGPNEKLFF. The CDR3, as DNA: TGCAGCACGAAGGGGCCTAATGAAAAACTGTTTTTT.

The gene calls are TRBV5-6 and TRBJ1-2; the D is unclear. CDR3 length: 13 residues. Trimming shortened V by 4 bases and J by 7 bases, and 14 bases separated the two germline ends. Germline CDR1 reads SGHDT; CDR2 reads YYEEEE. The CDR3 loop is CASSPLAAGGYTF. The CDR3 bases are TGTGCCAGCAGCCCCCTGGCGGCGGGTGGCTACACCTTC.

The chain joins TRBV9 to TRBJ1-5; D is unclear. Germline CDR1 SGDLS, CDR2 YYNGEE. The V gene lost 4 bases and the J gene lost 4 bases, with 9 bases spanning the gap. This CDR3 comprises 13 residues. The CDR3 sequence: CASSPTVNQPQHF. The DNA of the CDR3 is TGTGCCAGCAGCCCTACGGTAAATCAGCCCCAGCATTTT.

The gene calls are TRBV5-4 and TRBJ2-7, with D possibly matching TRBD1 (5 bases). V lost 0 bases to trimming and J lost 3 bases, with 16 bases between them. The CDR3 contains 16 residues. Germline CDR1 is SGHNT and CDR2 is YYREEE (reference sequence). This CDR3 is CASSLVAGSGSYEQYF. The CDR3 nucleotides are TGTGCCAGCAGCTTGGTTGCAGGGTCTGGCAGCTACGAGCAGTACTTC.

CDR3 in DNA: TGTGCCAGCGGACCGGGACAGGGGGCATCAGATACGCAGTATTTT. Amino acids: CASGPGQGASDTQYF. The chain recombines TRBV11-2 with TRBJ2-3; 12 nucleotides align to TRBD1. The CDR3 length is 15 residues. The trim removed 8 bases at V and 4 bases at J, leaving 7 bases unmatched. Looked up from germline, CDR1 is SGHAT and CDR2 is FQNNGV.

V is TRBV5-1 and J is TRBJ2-3; 9 bases are a match to TRBD1. CDR1 and CDR2 (germline): SGHRS, YFSETQ. The CDR3 extends over 16 amino acids. V trimming: 1 base; J trimming: 2 bases; junction bases outside the gene matches: 5. DNA for the CDR3: TGCGCCAGCAGCTTGCGGGGACAGGGATTCACAGATACGCAGTATTTT. Its translation: CASSLRGQGFTDTQYF.

In the case of this clone: Other DNA sequences from this sample encode an identical CDR3 as well. The chain is built from TRBV10-3 and TRBJ2-2; possible D gene TRBD1, 5 bases. V gave up 0 bases and J gave up 0 bases, with 5 bases separating them. CDR1 and CDR2 (germline): ENHRY, SYGVKD. The CDR3 runs to 15 residues. DNA of the CDR3: TGTGCCATCAGTGAGTCAGGGGCGAACACCGGGGAGCTGTTTTTT. Amino acid sequence: CAISESGANTGELFF.

The rearrangement links TRBV3-1 (or the pseudogene TRBV3-2) to TRBJ2-1, with TRBD1 matching over 7 bases. The length of the CDR3 is 19 residues. V dropped 1 base and J dropped 4; count of bases not matched to a gene: 16. Germline CDR1 LGHDT, CDR2 YNNKEL (reference sequence). The CDR3 region has the DNA TGTGCCAGCAGCCAAGGGAACTCCCTCCCGGGACAGCTATACAATGAGCAGTTCTTC. Translated, it gives CASSQGNSLPGQLYNEQFF.

The chain links TRBV19 to TRBJ1-5; the match to TRBD1 covers 9 bases. The CDR3 is 16 amino acids. CDR1 is LNHDA, CDR2 SQIVND, per germline (reference sequence). V dropped 0 bases and J dropped 6; count of bases not matched to a gene: 6. This CDR3 is CASSIDHRGRAQPQHF. The CDR3 DNA is TGTGCCAGTAGTATAGACCACAGGGGGCGGGCTCAGCCCCAGCATTTT.

The rearrangement joins TRBV7-8 to TRBJ2-2; D is perhaps TRBD2 (6 bases). Trimming left V 6 bases short and J 4 bases short, with 15 bases between. The CDR3 runs 15 residues. The germline V gene encodes CDR1 SGHVS and CDR2 FQNEAQ. The CDR3 DNA is TGTGCCAGCAGTAATCAACGACTAGGCACCGGGGAGCTGTTTTTT. Translated, it gives CASSNQRLGTGELFF. Drawing the rest from reference TRBV7-8 and TRBJ2-2, the complete variable domain is GAGVSQSPRYKVAKRGQDVALRCDPISGHVSLFWYQQALGQGPEFLTYFQNEAQLDKSGLPSDRFFAERPEGSVSTLKIQRTQQEDSAVYLCASSNQRLGTGELFFGEGSRLTVL.

The chain carries TRBV11-2 and TRBJ1-2; TRBD1 might be the D (6 bases). Trimming cost V 0 bases and J 7 bases, with 15 bases left between them. CDR1 SGHAT and CDR2 FQNNGV come from the germline V gene. The CDR3 spans 15 residues. The CDR3: CASSLEASGALGYTF. In nucleotides, the CDR3 is TGTGCCAGCAGCTTAGAAGCCTCAGGGGCTCTTGGCTACACCTTC. The full variable domain, in which reference TRBV11-2 and TRBJ1-2 provide the parts outside the CDR3, is EAGVAQSPRYKIIEKRQSVAFWCNPISGHATLYWYQQILGQGPKLLIQFQNNGVVDDSQLPKDRFSAERLKGVDSTLKIQPAKLEDSAVYLCASSLEASGALGYTFGSGTRLTVV.

A few counts support this clone. This chain connects TRBV19 to TRBJ1-5; D is unclear. CDR1 is LNHDA and CDR2 is SQIVND in the germline V gene (reference sequence). The CDR3 totals 15 residues. Deletions cut 2 bases from V and 1 base from J, with 9 bases between. CDR3 region: CASSISTRSNQPQHF. CDR3 coding DNA: TGTGCCAGTAGTATAAGTACGAGAAGCAATCAGCCCCAGCATTTT.

The chain uses TRBV7-2 and TRBJ2-3; perhaps TRBD2 as D (6 bases). The CDR3 is 14 residues long. V lost 2 bases and J 2 bases, leaving 8 bases between the germline ends. Germline values: CDR1 SGHTA, CDR2 FQGNSA. The DNA of the CDR3 is TGTGCCAGCAGCTTAAGCGGGTTCACAGATACGCAGTATTTT. Protein: CASSLSGFTDTQYF.